This TCR beta chain comes out of a study of blood T cell repertoires in COVID-19. This clone was seen a single time. V was shortened by 3 bases and J by 0 bases, with 9 bases between the two germline ends. Per the germline V gene, CDR1 is SNHLY and CDR2 is FYNNEI. The CDR3 is made up of 15 amino acids. Measured with immunoSEQ multiplex PCR; TCRdb has only the in-frame clones, and not every one. The data hold approximately 250,000 clones, with approximately 80% observed a single time. The sample was PBMCs or T cells enriched from blood (not recorded which). The chain links TRBV2 to TRBJ2-1, with D perhaps TRBD1 (5 bases). This TCR came from a middle-aged man who had recovered from COVID-19. The chain's CDR3 is CASSDLGDSYNEQFF. The CDR3 DNA reads TGTGCCAGCAGTGATTTAGGGGACTCCTACAATGAGCAGTTCTTC.